This TCR beta chain was obtained from a study of T-cell memory formation after mild COVID-19. Study-wide results and limits: Later expanders leaned CD4+, whereas day 15 to 85 contracting clones were balanced CD4/CD8.

Using constant-segment primers, 5'RACE produced TCR alpha and TCR beta cDNA libraries carrying sample barcodes and UMIs. TCRdb independently ran MiXCR on the 5' RACE reads; one entry per CDR3 protein. Among approximately 400,000 distinct CDR3 sequences, about a sixth were seen once, and the ten largest hold 20% to 25%. This clonotype has more than one count but fewer than ten. The antigen is not known. The CDR3 is 14 amino acids. The germline gives CDR1 MGHDK, CDR2 SYGVNS. V lost 5 bases to trimming and J lost 5 bases; unmatched junction nucleotides: 6. This clonotype was sampled from a man aged 18 to 30 who had mild COVID-19 (a few samples of this study predate the infection). Cell type and time point are not known. The chain joins TRBV25-1 to TRBJ1-1; TRBD1 matches 9 bases. Sequences were obtained from PBMCs or a T cell subset sorted from them (not recorded which). The CDR3 bases are TGTGCCAGCAGTTCGACAGGGGGGGAAACTGAAGCTTTCTTT. Translating it yields CASSSTGGETEAFF.